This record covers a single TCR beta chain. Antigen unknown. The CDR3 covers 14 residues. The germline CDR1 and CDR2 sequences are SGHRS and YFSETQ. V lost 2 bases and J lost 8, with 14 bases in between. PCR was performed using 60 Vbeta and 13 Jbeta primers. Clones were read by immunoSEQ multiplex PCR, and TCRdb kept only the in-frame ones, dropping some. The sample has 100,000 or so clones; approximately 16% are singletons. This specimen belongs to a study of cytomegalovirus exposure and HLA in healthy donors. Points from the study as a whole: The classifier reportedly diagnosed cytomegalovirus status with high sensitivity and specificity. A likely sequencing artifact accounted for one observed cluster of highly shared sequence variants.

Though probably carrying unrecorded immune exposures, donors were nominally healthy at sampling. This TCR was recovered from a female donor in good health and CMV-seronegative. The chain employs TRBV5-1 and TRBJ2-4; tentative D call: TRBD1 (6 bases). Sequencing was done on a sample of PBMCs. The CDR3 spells CASSFQAGDDIQYF. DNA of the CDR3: TGCGCCAGCAGCTTTCAGGCAGGGGATGACATTCAGTACTTC.